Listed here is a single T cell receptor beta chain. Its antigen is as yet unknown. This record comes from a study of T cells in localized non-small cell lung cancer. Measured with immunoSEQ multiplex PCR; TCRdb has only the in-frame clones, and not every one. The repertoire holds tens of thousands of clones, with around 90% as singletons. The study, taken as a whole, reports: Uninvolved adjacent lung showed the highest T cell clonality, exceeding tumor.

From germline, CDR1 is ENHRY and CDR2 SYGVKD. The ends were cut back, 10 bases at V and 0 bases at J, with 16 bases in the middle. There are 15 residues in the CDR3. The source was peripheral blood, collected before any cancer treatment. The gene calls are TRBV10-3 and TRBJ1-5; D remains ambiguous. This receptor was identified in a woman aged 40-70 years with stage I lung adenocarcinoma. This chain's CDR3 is CATLLEMNSNQPQHF. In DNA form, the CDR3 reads TGTGCCACGCTTCTCGAGATGAATAGCAATCAGCCCCAGCATTTT.